This T cell receptor beta chain was identified during a study of Ad26.COV2.S vaccination and SARS-CoV-2 variants. Stated treatment: 19 received Ad26.COV2.S at low or high dose, single or two shots; roughly five received placebo; per-sample allocation not given. The samples were gathered on day 63 after the first injection of vaccine or placebo. Profiling relied on immunoSEQ multiplex PCR, and the TCRdb table lists in-frame clones only, not all of them. The sample has 350,000 to 500,000 clones; roughly 91% are singletons. The starting material was peripheral blood, obtained in a trial of Ad26.COV2.S vaccine versus placebo. This clonotype was sampled from a person between 18 and 65 years old who received the Ad26.COV2.S COVID-19 vaccine or a placebo.

The CDR3 coding sequence is TGTGCCAGCAGCCAAGAGCGTGCTCGGAGCAACTATGGCTACACCTTC. Translation: CASSQERARSNYGYTF. The V and J genes are TRBV4-2 and TRBJ1-2, with unresolved D. Germline CDR1 is LGHNA and CDR2 is YNFKEQ. The CDR3 spans 16 residues. The V gene lost 0 bases and the J gene lost 2 bases, with 13 bases spanning the gap.